These 21 T cell receptor beta chains came from one sample sequenced in a study of blood T cell repertoires in COVID-19. Clones were sequenced by immunoSEQ multiplex PCR, and TCRdb holds only the in-frame ones, with some missing. The sample holds just under 250,000 clones, 86% seen once. The sequenced material came from peripheral blood. Source of these receptors: a woman under 40 who had recovered from COVID-19.

The count of this clone is one. The rearrangement joins TRBV5-4 to TRBJ2-5; tentatively, D is TRBD2 (6 bases). With 0 bases removed from V and 3 bases from J, the gap between germline ends came to 9 bases. Germline CDR1 is SGHNT and CDR2 is YYREEE (reference sequence). This CDR3 comprises 14 residues. In nucleotides, the CDR3 is TGTGCCAGCAGCTTGGTTGGCGGGGAAGAGACCCAGTACTTC. It specifies CASSLVGGEETQYF.

The chain links TRBV6-5 to TRBJ2-5, with 7 nucleotides matching TRBD2. Trimming took 8 bases from V and 4 from J; bases not matched to a gene: 7. The CDR3 loop spans 13 amino acids. The germline V gene has CDR1 MNHEY and CDR2 SVGAGI. This chain's CDR3 is CASSHGGVETQYF. In DNA, the CDR3 is TGTGCCAGCTCTCATGGGGGGGTAGAGACCCAGTACTTC.

The V gene is TRBV2, the J gene TRBJ2-5; 7 bases line up with TRBD2. In germline, CDR1 is SNHLY, CDR2 FYNNEI. The V gene end was trimmed by 3 bases and the J gene end by 5 bases; junction bases not matched to a gene: 6. The CDR3 contains 14 residues. The CDR3: CASSDGGGKETQYF. The DNA of the CDR3 is TGTGCCAGCAGTGATGGCGGGGGAAAGGAGACCCAGTACTTC.

CDR3 sequence: CASSSTSGGTETQYF. The CDR3 coding sequence is TGTGCCAGCAGTTCAACTAGCGGGGGGACGGAGACCCAGTACTTC. The chain employs TRBV27 and TRBJ2-5, with TRBD2 identical over 12 bases. CDR3 length: 15 amino acids. The trim removed 4 bases at V and 5 bases at J, leaving 5 bases unmatched. Germline CDR1 and CDR2: MNHEY and SMNVEV (reference sequence).

This chain uses TRBV7-2 with TRBJ2-5, with D perhaps matching TRBD2 (5 bases). The CDR3 length is 15 residues. V dropped 5 bases and J dropped 4 bases, with 17 bases sitting between them. CDR1 is SGHTA and CDR2 is FQGNSA in the germline V gene. The CDR3 coding sequence is TGTGCCAGCAGCCCTGGGCCGGGGAACTTAGAGACCCAGTACTTC. It codes for CASSPGPGNLETQYF. The full variable domain, rest sourced from reference TRBV7-2 and TRBJ2-5, is GAGVSQSPSNKVTEKGKDVELRCDPISGHTALYWYRQSLGQGLEFLIYFQGNSAPDKSGLPSDRFSAERTGGSVSTLTIQRTQQEDSAVYLCASSPGPGNLETQYFGPGTRLLVL.

V and J are TRBV5-6 and TRBJ2-3; TRBD2 agrees at 10 bases. Germline CDR1 is SGHDT and CDR2 is YYEEEE. The CDR3 extends over 14 amino acids. With V trimmed by 0 bases and J by 7 bases, 2 bases remained unmatched. In DNA form, the CDR3 reads TGTGCCAGCAGCTTGGGACTAGCGGGTCATACGCAGTATTTT. Translating it yields CASSLGLAGHTQYF. Complete variable domain (other parts from reference TRBV5-6 and TRBJ2-3): DAGVTQSPTHLIKTRGQQVTLRCSPKSGHDTVSWYQQALGQGPQFIFQYYEEEERQRGNFPDRFSGHQFPNYSSELNVNALLLGDSALYLCASSLGLAGHTQYFGPGTRLTVL.

In this sample, this clone turned up once. The J gene is TRBJ2-7, the V gene TRBV12-3 or TRBV12-4, with a possible D match to TRBD1 (5 bases). The V end lost 6 bases, the J end lost 7 bases, and 10 bases lay between the germline ends. The CDR3 totals 11 residues. CDR3 loop: CASSPRGEQYF. CDR3 DNA sequence: TGTGCCAGCAGCCCTAGGGGAGAGCAGTACTTC.

The V and J genes are TRBV7-2 and TRBJ2-5; 9 nucleotides agree with TRBD2. The V gene's germline CDR1 is SGHTA and CDR2 FQGNSA. This CDR3 is 15 amino acids long. V was clipped by 1 base and J by 8 bases; unmatched bases: 8. CDR3: CASSLETSGSGTQYF. CDR3 sequence (DNA): TGTGCCAGCAGCTTAGAGACTAGCGGCTCGGGAACCCAGTACTTC.

This chain joins TRBV4-3 and TRBJ2-7, with D possibly TRBD2 on 5 matching bases. With 6 bases removed from V and 0 bases from J, the gap between germline ends came to 12 bases. The CDR3 consists of 14 residues. The V gene's germline CDR1 is LGHNA and CDR2 YSLEER. CDR3 DNA: TGCGCCAGCAGTCCGGGGTTCCCCTCCTACGAGCAGTACTTC. This translates into CASSPGFPSYEQYF.

Comment on this clone: The DNA is omitted, as the CDR3 cannot be located on it reliably, and the CDR3 follows TCRdb's listing. The chain has TRBV21-1 and TRBJ2-7; TRBD1 is the table's D call, not checked against the DNA. TRBV21-1 is an annotated pseudogene. From its first to its last residue, the CDR3 has 15 amino acids. The CDR3 here is CASSKVATGAYEQYF.

The chain joins TRBV28 to TRBJ2-7; possible D gene TRBD1, 5 bases. The CDR3 sequence is 18 residues long. The germline CDR1 and CDR2 sequences are MDHEN and SYDVKM. Trimming took 6 bases from V and 3 from J, leaving 27 bases between them. The CDR3 region has the DNA TGTGCCAGCAGGGCCCCTCCTTTCGGACAAAACTTATACTACGAGCAGTACTTC. This sequence encodes CASRAPPFGQNLYYEQYF.

This chain joins TRBV29-1 and TRBJ1-1; 7 bases are a match to TRBD1. The ends lost 7 bases at V and 6 bases at J; junction bases unmatched: 2. This CDR3 has 10 amino acids. The germline CDR1 and CDR2 sequences are SQVTM and ANQGSEA. Written as DNA, the CDR3 is TGCAGCGCTGGGACAGCTGAAGCTTTCTTT. The encoded protein is CSAGTAEAFF.

The rearrangement joins TRBV18 to TRBJ2-1; tentative D call: TRBD1 (6 bases). V lost 5 bases and J 3 bases, leaving 11 bases between the germline ends. CDR3 length equals 14 residues. Germline-derived CDR1 and CDR2 are KGHSH and LQKENI. The DNA of the CDR3 is TGTGCCAGCTCAGACTCGGACAGCTACAATGAGCAGTTCTTC. Amino acids: CASSDSDSYNEQFF. The whole variable domain, remainder taken from reference TRBV18 and TRBJ2-1, is NAGVMQNPRHLVRRRGQEARLRCSPMKGHSHVYWYRQLPEEGLKFMVYLQKENIIDESGMPKERFSAEFPKEGPSILRIQQVVRGDSAAYFCASSDSDSYNEQFFGPGTRLTVL.

The chain employs TRBV21-1 and TRBJ1-2; TRBD1 is taken as the D call from the table, unchecked against the DNA. TRBV21-1 is shown as a pseudogene. The CDR3 covers 11 residues. The CDR3 here is CVSPGAYGYTF. CDR3 nucleotides: TGTGTAAGTCCAGGGGCCTATGGCTACACCTTC.

J is TRBJ2-2 and V is TRBV3-1 (or the pseudogene TRBV3-2); 11 positions match TRBD2. This CDR3 spans 20 amino acids. The trim removed 4 bases at V and 1 base at J, leaving 14 bases unmatched. Germline values: CDR1 LGHDT, CDR2 YNNKEL (reference sequence). The CDR3 loop is CASSRPRLAGGQGNTGELFF. CDR3 nucleotides: TGTGCCAGCAGCCGCCCACGTTTAGCGGGGGGGCAAGGGAACACCGGGGAGCTGTTTTTT.

The rearrangement links TRBV7-9 to TRBJ2-7; the D is unclear. Germline V gene lookup returns CDR1 SEHNR and CDR2 FQNEAQ (reference sequence). This CDR3 is 13 amino acids long. The ends were cut back, 4 bases at V and 6 bases at J, with 13 bases in the middle. Here the CDR3 DNA reads TGTGCCAGCAGCTCTTACGCGTTATCCGAGCAGTACTTC. This encodes CASSSYALSEQYF.

The chain combines TRBV15 with TRBJ2-2; weak D call: TRBD2 (6 bases). Germline V gene data show CDR1 as LNHNV and CDR2 as YYDKDF (reference sequence). V lost 3 bases and J lost 5, with 19 bases in between. CDR3 length: 17 amino acids. The CDR3 nucleotides read TGTGCCACCAGCAGCCCCAAGGGGAGCCTAGCGACCGGGGAGCTGTTTTTT. Translation gives CATSSPKGSLATGELFF.

This chain links TRBV19 with TRBJ2-2; D call uncertain. This CDR3 contains 15 residues. V was trimmed by 5 bases and J by 0 bases, leaving 10 bases between them. Germline V lookup: CDR1 LNHDA, CDR2 SQIVND (reference sequence). The CDR3 coding sequence is TGTGCCAGTAGTCAGCTGGGCTCGAACACCGGGGAGCTGTTTTTT. Encoded protein: CASSQLGSNTGELFF.

The rearrangement uses TRBV5-1 and TRBJ2-1; 9 nucleotides align to TRBD1. CDR3 length: 14 amino acids. With V trimmed by 4 bases and J by 5 bases, 4 bases remained unmatched. Germline CDR1 and CDR2: SGHRS and YFSETQ. CDR3: CASSRDRVDNEQFF. The CDR3 DNA follows: TGCGCCAGCAGCCGGGACAGGGTAGACAATGAGCAGTTCTTC.

The gene calls are TRBV18 and TRBJ1-1; TRBD1 matches at 8 bases. V dropped 3 bases and J dropped 1; count of bases not matched to a gene: 1. CDR1 is KGHSH, CDR2 LQKENI, per germline. This CDR3 spans 14 amino acids. The CDR3 spells CASSPGTGNTEAFF. DNA for the CDR3: TGTGCCAGCTCACCGGGGACAGGGAACACTGAAGCTTTCTTT.

The chain uses TRBV2 and TRBJ1-2; 8 bases are a match to TRBD1. V shed 3 bases and J 2 bases; nucleotides not matched to a gene: 2. The CDR3 loop spans 14 amino acids. Germline CDR1 and CDR2: SNHLY and FYNNEI. CDR3 protein: CASSDGTGNYGYTF. The CDR3 bases are TGTGCCAGCAGTGACGGGACAGGCAACTATGGCTACACCTTC. The full variable domain, rest sourced from reference TRBV2 and TRBJ1-2, is EPEVTQTPSHQVTQMGQEVILRCVPISNHLYFYWYRQILGQKVEFLVSFYNNEISEKSEIFDDQFSVERPDGSNFTLKIRSTKLEDSAMYFCASSDGTGNYGYTFGSGTRLTVV.